The entry below gives a single T cell receptor (beta chain) sequence along with its context. This clonotype was recorded at least ten times. No antigen is known for it. No per-base quality is available; no much larger clone lies one base away. The time point label here, explained by the study, means: day 60 (about 2 months) after transplantation. The treatment or condition label on this specimen signifies: allogeneic hematopoietic cell transplantation with graft depleted of TCRalphabeta T cells and CD19 B cells. TCRalphabeta/CD19-depleted allogeneic hematopoietic cell grafts were given to the transplant recipients, all of whom were children. Libraries came from PCR. TCRdb records Illumina HiSeq 2500 as the sequencer. TCR library preparation used molecular barcoding, with unique molecular identifiers applied to normalize quantification of the TCRbeta repertoire. TCRdb took the public reads, trimmed them with fastp at Q25, ran MiXCR for clone calling and kept in-frame beta chains. Identical CDR3 protein sequences are pooled into one entry, listed with their most common genes and DNA. The sample has about 50,000 distinct CDR3 sequences on record, 5.5% to 7.5% of them singletons. The ten biggest clones cover around 30% of the sample.

Germline trimming amounts to 5 bases on V and 2 bases on J, with 4 as the count of junction bases outside the gene matches. CDR3 length: 14 amino acids, cysteine to phenylalanine. Only CDR3 DNA remains: 42 bases, in frame from the first base. In the germline V gene, CDR1 corresponds to MNHEY and CDR2 to SVGAGI. The sample is drawn from a study of T-cell reconstitution after alpha-beta-depleted transplantation in children (dated by TCRdb to about 2016). Regarding the study in general: T-cell immune reconstitution after TCRalphabeta/CD19-depleted allogeneic hematopoietic cell transplantation in children was quantitatively tracked in the study by means of TCR repertoire profiling. Broad study findings and their caveats: Apparently early alphabetaT-cell count recovery about two months after transplant reportedly relied on only several hundred rapidly expanded clones derived from non-depleted graft cells. The frequencies of hyperexpanded clones fell over the following months, and after one year, T-cell counts and TCRbeta diversity were mostly attributed to newly produced T cells. The high TCRbeta diversity at day 60 in some patients was ascribed to recipient T cells and intrathymic progenitors that had survived conditioning.

The sequences come from PBMCs, mostly from graft donor cells, collected 60 days after TCRalphabeta/CD19-depleted stem cell transplant. The TCR sequence derives from a female patient aged 2-10 years who had a stem cell transplant for aplastic anemia, so the T cells may come from the graft donor. This chain is built from TRBV6-5 and TRBJ2-7; a stretch of 9 junction bases matches TRBD1. The sequenced DNA: TGTGCCAGCAGTGGACAGGGGTCCCCCTACGAGCAGTACTTC. This translates into CASSGQGSPYEQYF.